This T cell receptor beta chain emerged from a study of identical twins. TCRdb processed the 5' RACE reads anew with MiXCR; each CDR3 protein has one entry. The sample carries roughly 250,000 distinct CDR3 sequences, about an eighth recorded once. This clonotype was counted between two and nine times. V shed 2 bases and J shed 0 bases, with 2 bases lying between them. CDR3 length equals 14 residues. Germline loops: CDR1 SGHNT, CDR2 YENEEA. This clonotype was sampled from a woman between 18 and 29 years old in good health. Specimen: memory (CD45RO+) T cells sorted from blood. V is TRBV11-3 and J is TRBJ2-6; the D is unclear. Here the CDR3 DNA reads TGTGCCAGCAGCTTACACTCTGGGGCCAACGTCCTGACTTTC. Translation: CASSLHSGANVLTF.